The next 9 T cell receptor beta chains were all read from a single sample in a study of Ad26.COV2.S vaccination and SARS-CoV-2 variants. Treatment noted: around 19 received Ad26.COV2.S at low or high dose, single or two shots; about 5 received placebo; per-sample allocation not given. Day 63 after the first injection of vaccine or placebo was the sampling time. Profiled with immunoSEQ multiplex PCR; TCRdb holds only in-frame clones, not every one. The sample has about 400,000 clones, over 75% seen once. Source: peripheral blood, taken in a trial of Ad26.COV2.S vaccine versus placebo. All receptors derive from a person between 18 and 65 years old who received the Ad26.COV2.S COVID-19 vaccine or a placebo.

The chain links TRBV6-1 to TRBJ2-4; 12 bases fit TRBD2. The germline CDR1 and CDR2 sequences are MNHNS and SASEGT. The CDR3 spans 17 residues. V trimming: 4 bases; J trimming: 6 bases; junction bases outside the gene matches: 10. This CDR3 is CASSVRLAGVRGNIQYF. In DNA, the CDR3 is TGTGCCAGCAGTGTTCGACTAGCGGGAGTGAGGGGAAACATTCAGTACTTC.

This clone was observed once. The chain recombines TRBV30 with TRBJ2-3; either TRBD1 or TRBD2 may fit D (5 bases each). This CDR3 contains 13 residues. V dropped 1 base and J dropped 5 bases, with 10 bases sitting between them. Germline CDR1 and CDR2: GTSNPN and SVGIG (reference sequence). CDR3 in amino acids: CAWSGRERDTQYF. As DNA, the CDR3 is TGTGCCTGGAGTGGCAGGGAGAGAGATACGCAGTATTTT.

This chain connects TRBV24-1 to TRBJ1-1; D remains ambiguous. The V and J ends lost 7 bases and 1 base respectively, with 9 bases between them. The CDR3 has 13 amino acids. CDR1 is KGHDR and CDR2 is SFDVKD in the germline V gene. CDR3 in amino acids: CATRISQNTEAFF. In DNA form, the CDR3 reads TGTGCCACCAGGATATCACAGAACACTGAAGCTTTCTTT.

The genes are TRBV28 and TRBJ1-4, with 8 bases identical to TRBD1. The CDR3 loop spans 17 amino acids. The germline V gene has CDR1 MDHEN and CDR2 SYDVKM. Trimming at V came to 5 bases and at J to 6 bases, leaving 14 bases not matched to a gene. The CDR3 sequence: CASSLQTGVVSDEKLFF. The CDR3 DNA follows: TGTGCCAGCAGTCTCCAGACAGGGGTGGTATCAGATGAAAAACTGTTTTTT.

The gene calls are TRBV27 and TRBJ1-6; no reliable D call. CDR1 MNHEY and CDR2 SMNVEV come from the germline V gene (reference sequence). Trimming stripped 2 bases from V and 7 bases from J, with 9 bases between. CDR3 size: 14 residues. The DNA for the CDR3 is TGTGCCAGCAGTTTAGGGTCGGAGAATTCACCCCTCCACTTT. This encodes CASSLGSENSPLHF.

V gene TRBV19 combines with J gene TRBJ2-1, with TRBD2 matching over 10 bases. The V and J ends lost 7 bases and 7 bases, in that order; junction bases with no gene match: 4. From germline, CDR1 is LNHDA and CDR2 SQIVND (reference sequence). There are 13 residues in the CDR3. The CDR3 loop reads CASTSGSRNEQFF. The CDR3 nucleotides are TGTGCCAGTACTAGCGGGAGTAGGAATGAGCAGTTCTTC.

This clone appeared a single time. J is TRBJ2-5 and V is TRBV5-1; 8 nucleotides agree with TRBD2. In germline, CDR1 is SGHRS, CDR2 YFSETQ. The junction had 11 bases not matched to a gene; V was cut back by 3 bases and J by 4 bases. The CDR3 contains 16 residues. DNA of the CDR3: TGCGCCAGCAGCTCTAGCAGCGGGAGCTGGCGAGAGACCCAGTACTTC. Encoded protein: CASSSSSGSWRETQYF. The complete variable domain, with remaining parts taken from reference TRBV5-1 and TRBJ2-5, reads KAGVTQTPRYLIKTRGQQVTLSCSPISGHRSVSWYQQTPGQGLQFLFEYFSETQRNKGNFPGRFSGRQFSNSRSEMNVSTLELGDSALYLCASSSSSGSWRETQYFGPGTRLLVL.

This clone was seen just once. The chain is built from TRBV27 and TRBJ2-1, with 9 bases aligning to TRBD2. The CDR3 loop spans 15 amino acids. V lost 4 bases to trimming and J lost 6 bases; unmatched junction nucleotides: 7. Germline assignment: CDR1 MNHEY and CDR2 SMNVEV (reference sequence). This chain's CDR3 is CASSWVGLASNEQFF. CDR3 sequence (DNA): TGTGCCAGCAGTTGGGTTGGACTAGCGTCCAATGAGCAGTTCTTC.

As DNA, the CDR3 is TGTGCCAGCAGTGAATCTAGGGGACTAGTCCTGGGCAATGAGCAGTTCTTC. Amino acid sequence: CASSESRGLVLGNEQFF. V gene TRBV25-1 combines with J gene TRBJ2-1, with TRBD2 matching 8 bases. Unmatched junction bases numbered 11, after V lost 1 base and J lost 6 bases. The CDR3 loop spans 17 amino acids. Looked up from germline, CDR1 is MGHDK and CDR2 is SYGVNS.